The sequence of this T cell receptor (beta chain) was determined in a study of CD8+CD57+ T cells in acquired aplastic anemia. Overall study context: An average of 3.2 ug of DNA was obtained from sorted CD4+ and CD8+ cells. General study results and limits: Some 31 sequences, all CD8+ CDR3, were shared between patients and controls.

As for this clonotype: The antigen is undetermined.

The sequenced patients had an expansion of CD8+CD57+ cells seen by flow cytometry. All patients were therapy-naive when blood was sampled. Trimming took 5 bases from V and 5 from J; bases not matched to a gene: 10. Germline loops: CDR1 SNHLY, CDR2 FYNNEI. CDR3 length: 15 residues. Using genomic DNA as the template, TCR beta VDJ and CDR3 profiling was carried out. TCRdb re-analysed the reads in MiXCR, keeping a single row per CDR3 protein. The data show about 180,000 distinct CDR3 sequences, less than 65% seen once. The sample comprised sorted CD4+, CD8+, or CD8+CD57+ T cells (not recorded which) from PBMCs. This rearrangement joins TRBV2 to TRBJ1-2; 8 bases match TRBD1. This TCR was sampled from a human donor with aplastic anemia. CDR3 loop: CASSPGQGLGYGYTF. DNA for the CDR3: TGTGCCAGCAGTCCTGGACAGGGCCTGGGATATGGCTACACCTTC.